Listed below are T cell receptor beta chains from one sample, sequenced in a study of blood T cell repertoires in COVID-19. Generated by immunoSEQ multiplex PCR, the TCRdb table keeps only in-frame clones and is missing some. The repertoire holds some 290,000 clones, with roughly 90% as singletons. The sample consisted of peripheral blood. The receptors shown here come from a woman aged 25 to 45 with COVID-19, enrolled during active disease. CDR3s include the opening cysteine and the closing phenylalanine or tryptophan. D genes are given only for firm matches. Only some rows state a clone size, as once, few, many or a class for expanded clones.

D gene,V gene,clone size,J gene,CDR3 protein,CDR3 DNA
-,TRBV19,few,TRBJ1-5,CARPPGSNQPQHF,TGTGCCAGACCCCCCGGGAGCAATCAGCCCCAGCATTTT
TRBD2,TRBV4-1,once,TRBJ2-1,CASSQDRLAGTSVF,TGCGCCAGCAGCCAAGATCGGCTAGCGGGGACTTCTGTCTTC
-,TRBV6-6,-,TRBJ2-7,CASSPTPDSYEQYF,TGTGCCAGCAGTCCGACACCCGACTCCTACGAGCAGTACTTC
TRBD1,TRBV10-3,-,TRBJ1-1,CAISEAGTGWTEAFF,TGTGCCATCAGTGAGGCCGGGACAGGGTGGACTGAAGCTTTCTTT
TRBD1,TRBV18,-,TRBJ2-7,CASRRTGGFEQYF,TGTGCCAGCCGGAGGACAGGGGGTTTCGAGCAGTACTTC
TRBD2,TRBV5-1,-,TRBJ2-5,CASRNAGGSGETQYF,TGCGCCAGCAGGAACGCGGGGGGTTCGGGAGAGACCCAGTACTTC
-,TRBV2,-,TRBJ1-2,CASRVQTSYGYTF,TGTGCCAGCAGGGTACAGACTAGCTATGGCTACACCTTC
TRBD2,TRBV2,-,TRBJ2-3,CASSQTSGVPFNPDTQYF,TGTGCCAGCAGCCAAACTAGCGGGGTCCCGTTCAATCCAGATACGCAGTATTTT
-,TRBV19,-,TRBJ1-5,CASSMALQPQHF,TGTGCCAGTAGTATGGCCCTTCAGCCCCAGCATTTT
-,TRBV3-1/TRBV3-2,-,TRBJ1-1,CASSQDSRRVGNTEAFF,TGTGCCAGCAGCCAAGATAGTAGGAGGGTGGGGAACACTGAAGCTTTCTTT
-,TRBV28,-,TRBJ1-4,CASSLPSGTKLFF,TGTGCCAGCAGTTTACCTTCAGGTACCAAACTGTTTTTT
TRBD1,TRBV6-5,-,TRBJ2-7,CASRRDRVTEQYF,TGTGCCAGCAGGCGGGACAGGGTCACCGAGCAGTACTTC
-,TRBV7-2,-,TRBJ1-2,CASSLGPVVVESYTF,TGTGCCAGCAGCTTAGGCCCCGTCGTGGTTGAGAGCTACACCTTC
-,TRBV11-2,once,TRBJ2-7,CASTAPPAGAQYEQYF,TGTGCCAGCACCGCCCCCCCCGCAGGGGCGCAATACGAGCAGTACTTC
-,TRBV5-5,-,TRBJ1-3,CASSPAAAGNTIYF,TGTGCCAGCAGCCCCGCGGCGGCTGGAAACACCATATATTTT
-,TRBV18,-,TRBJ1-2,CASSPQPTHGYTF,TGTGCCAGCTCACCACAACCTACCCATGGCTACACCTTC
-,TRBV4-1,-,TRBJ2-7,CASSPVGRASYEQYF,TGCGCCAGCAGTCCCGTCGGTCGCGCCTCCTACGAGCAGTACTTC
-,TRBV28,-,TRBJ2-2,CASSEHKNTGELFF,TGTGCCAGCAGTGAACACAAGAACACCGGGGAGCTGTTTTTT
-,TRBV10-3,-,TRBJ2-1,CAISERGEQFF,TGTGCCATCAGTGAGCGGGGGGAGCAGTTCTTC
TRBD1,TRBV6-6,-,TRBJ1-1,CASSQDTGGFGTEAFF,TGTGCCAGCAGTCAAGATACAGGGGGCTTCGGCACTGAAGCTTTCTTT
TRBD1,TRBV3-1/TRBV3-2,-,TRBJ1-2,CASSQEWIGQVFSGYTF,TGTGCCAGCAGCCAAGAATGGATCGGACAGGTTTTTTCTGGCTACACCTTC
TRBD2,TRBV10-1,-,TRBJ2-3,CASSPGTSGSTDTQYF,TGCGCCAGTTCTCCCGGGACTAGCGGTAGCACAGATACGCAGTATTTT
-,TRBV11-2,few,TRBJ2-5,CASSLGSLIPGETQYF,TGTGCCAGCAGCTTAGGGTCCCTTATCCCGGGGGAGACCCAGTACTTC